Many counts were recorded for the clone carrying this TCR beta chain. The sample is drawn from a study of molecular identifiers for immune sequencing clone quantification. CDR1 and CDR2 (germline): MGHDK, SYGVNS. With 6 bases removed from V and 5 bases from J, the gap between germline ends came to 15 bases. The CDR3 covers 14 residues. TCRdb re-called the PCR reads through MiXCR, storing one row per CDR3 protein. The sample yields under 800,000 distinct CDR3 sequences, about 25% seen once. The V and J genes are TRBV25-1 and TRBJ2-3, with D perhaps TRBD2 (7 bases). The sequencing sample was made of naive CD8+ T cells from blood, with Jurkat cell RNA spiked in. Subset described: FACS-sorted CD8+CD4-CCR7+CD45RA+ naive T cells. The receptor's source is a human donor in good health. Some libraries in this study had Jurkat cell RNA spiked in. The CDR3 protein is CASRGAGAIDTQYF. CDR3 coding DNA: TGTGCCAGCAGGGGGGCGGGGGCTATAGATACGCAGTATTTT.